The 24 T cell receptor beta chains below all came from one sample that was sequenced in a study of OX40 agonist ivuxolimab in advanced cancers. The repertoire was sequenced with immunoSEQ multiplex PCR; TCRdb's copy has only in-frame clones and lacks some. The sample yields over 65,000 clones, about four fifths seen once. The sequencing used CD4+ or CD8+ T cells sorted from blood, collected in a trial of the OX40 agonist ivuxolimab. These receptors were taken from an adult with an advanced solid tumor such as melanoma, head and neck, liver or kidney cancer.

The CDR3 nucleotides read TGTGCCAGCAGCTTTAGAGACAGGGTGTACGTC. The encoded protein is CASSFRDRVYV. The J gene is TRBJ2-7, the V gene TRBV5-6; 7 bases align to TRBD1. Germline V CDR1 and CDR2: SGHDT, YYEEEE. The CDR3 is made up of 11 amino acids. V shed 2 bases and J 12 bases; nucleotides not matched to a gene: 5.

The rearrangement uses TRBV27 and TRBJ1-6; a weak D match, TRBD1 (6 bases). The CDR3 runs to 16 residues. CDR1 and CDR2 (germline): MNHEY, SMNVEV (reference sequence). The V end lost 5 bases, the J end lost 0 bases, and 11 bases lay between the germline ends. This chain's CDR3 is CASSRDTSSYNSPLHF. In nucleotides, the CDR3 is TGTGCCAGCAGTCGGGACACAAGCTCCTATAATTCACCCCTCCACTTT.

J is TRBJ2-5 and V is TRBV19; D unresolved. Germline V gene sequence: CDR1 LNHDA, CDR2 SQIVND (reference sequence). This CDR3 has 13 residues. Trimming shortened V by 6 bases and J by 1 base, and 9 bases separated the two germline ends. The CDR3 bases are TGTGCCAGTAGGGGCAGGTTCCAAGAGACCCAGTACTTC. This translates into CASRGRFQETQYF.

In its sample, this clone was seen a few times. The chain carries TRBV18 and TRBJ1-5; D not resolved. CDR3 length: 14 amino acids. V was cut by 4 bases and J by 7 bases, with 14 bases left in between. Per germline, CDR1 KGHSH and CDR2 LQKENI. This CDR3 reads CASSRDGGGQPQHF. Written as DNA, the CDR3 is TGTGCCAGCTCACGAGACGGCGGCGGGCAGCCCCAGCATTTT.

The chain recombines TRBV9 with TRBJ2-7; 8 bases are shared with TRBD2. Germline CDR1 reads SGDLS; CDR2 reads YYNGEE. There are 15 residues in the CDR3. V shed 0 bases, J shed 1 base, and the junction held 3 bases outside the gene matches. This CDR3 is CASSVGASGSYEQYF. The CDR3 nucleotides are TGTGCCAGCAGCGTAGGCGCTAGCGGGTCCTACGAGCAGTACTTC.

This clone was seen only a few times. CDR3: CASGDEGGHYGYTF. Here the CDR3 DNA reads TGTGCCAGCGGGGACGAGGGGGGGCATTATGGCTACACCTTC. The chain recombines TRBV7-2 with TRBJ1-2; maybe TRBD1 (6 bases). Deletions cut 8 bases from V and 5 bases from J, with 18 bases between. CDR1 is SGHTA and CDR2 is FQGNSA in the germline V gene. This CDR3 has 14 amino acids.

This CDR3 reads CASSLTGGRTEAFF. The CDR3 DNA follows: TGTGCCAGCAGCCTCACAGGGGGCAGGACTGAAGCTTTCTTT. This sequence joins TRBV5-4 and TRBJ1-1; 9 positions agree with TRBD1. This CDR3 is 14 amino acids long. Per germline, CDR1 SGHNT and CDR2 YYREEE (reference sequence). After removal of 4 bases from V and 5 bases from J, the junction contained 6 bases not matched to a gene.

The chain carries TRBV29-1 and TRBJ1-5; D unresolved. Germline assignment: CDR1 SQVTM and CDR2 ANQGSEA. V lost 5 bases and J 0 bases, leaving 8 bases between the germline ends. The CDR3 consists of 13 residues. This chain's CDR3 is CSVSENSNQPQHF. The CDR3 region has the DNA TGCAGCGTTTCGGAAAATAGCAATCAGCCCCAGCATTTT.

The V gene is TRBV18, the J gene TRBJ1-1, with 9 bases that match TRBD1. Germline trimming cut 1 base from V and 0 bases from J; bases unmatched to any gene: 6. The CDR3 is 17 residues long. Looked up from germline, CDR1 is KGHSH and CDR2 is LQKENI. The CDR3 sequence is CASSPQRQGGLNTEAFF. CDR3 bases: TGTGCCAGCTCACCACAACGACAGGGGGGGTTGAACACTGAAGCTTTCTTT.

The chain employs TRBV6-5 and TRBJ1-2; possible D gene TRBD1, 6 bases. Trimming cost V 4 bases and J 2 bases, with 14 bases left between them. Germline assignment: CDR1 MNHEY and CDR2 SVGAGI. CDR3 size: 15 residues. Written as DNA, the CDR3 is TGTGCCAGCAGTTCACAGGGTTTGGGGAACTATGGCTACACCTTC. As protein: CASSSQGLGNYGYTF.

V and J are TRBV5-6 and TRBJ2-5; TRBD2 agrees at 9 bases. Germline CDR1 reads SGHDT; CDR2 reads YYEEEE. The length of the CDR3 is 14 residues. V lost 4 bases and J lost 5; bases outside the gene matches: 6. This CDR3 is CASSRGGAGETQYF. The CDR3 nucleotides are TGTGCCAGCAGCCGCGGGGGGGCCGGCGAGACCCAGTACTTC.

V usage is TRBV21-1 and J usage is TRBJ2-7; the table's TRBD2 call for D was not verified on the DNA. TRBV21-1 is a pseudogene locus. The CDR3 loop spans 17 amino acids. The CDR3 sequence: CASSNTTGTSVVYEQYF. The CDR3 DNA is TGTGCCAGCAGCAATACGACCGGGACTAGCGTTGTCTACGAGCAGTACTTC.

The chain couples TRBV19 to TRBJ1-5; D possibly corresponds to TRBD1 (5 bases). Trimming took 4 bases from V and 3 from J, leaving 13 bases between them. CDR1 and CDR2 (germline): LNHDA, SQIVND (reference sequence). The CDR3 sequence is 15 residues long. CDR3 bases: TGTGCCAGTAGTAACTACGACAGCTACAATCAGCCCCAGCATTTT. Translation gives CASSNYDSYNQPQHF. Full variable domain (remainder filled in from reference TRBV19 and TRBJ1-5): DGGITQSPKYLFRKEGQNVTLSCEQNLNHDAMYWYRQDPGQGLRLIYYSQIVNDFQKGDIAEGYSVSREKKESFPLTVTSAQKNPTAFYLCASSNYDSYNQPQHFGDGTRLSIL.

This chain links TRBV7-2 with TRBJ2-3; possibly TRBD1 for D (6 bases). The CDR3 is 16 residues long. Germline values: CDR1 SGHTA, CDR2 FQGNSA. Trimming took off 5 bases at V and 0 bases at J, with 15 bases between the two ends. The CDR3 DNA sequence: TGTGCCAGCAGCCAACGCCAGGGGTCTAGCACAGATACGCAGTATTTT. Its translation: CASSQRQGSSTDTQYF.

This clone has only a few counts. V usage is TRBV27 and J usage is TRBJ2-5; D gene unclear. V was clipped by 0 bases and J by 7 bases, with 6 bases between them. CDR1 is MNHEY, CDR2 SMNVEV, per germline (reference sequence). The CDR3 contains 12 residues. As DNA, the CDR3 is TGTGCCAGCAGTTTATCTACGGGGACCCAGTACTTC. Its protein product is CASSLSTGTQYF.

The V call is TRBV5-8, the J call TRBJ2-2; D not certain. The CDR3 loop spans 15 amino acids. V lost 0 bases to trimming and J lost 6 bases, with 12 bases between them. Germline values: CDR1 SGHTS, CDR2 YDEGEE. CDR3 DNA: TGTGCCAGCAGCTTGGGTGTCGTTGAGTCCGGGGAGCTGTTTTTT. Protein product: CASSLGVVESGELFF.

The chain links TRBV5-4 to TRBJ2-5, with TRBD2 matching 11 bases. The CDR3 is 18 amino acids. The V and J ends lost 4 bases and 5 bases, in that order; junction bases with no gene match: 16. Per germline, CDR1 SGHNT and CDR2 YYREEE (reference sequence). The CDR3 protein is CASSLGSLAGGVGETQYF. CDR3 bases: TGTGCCAGCAGCCTGGGGAGTCTAGCGGGGGGCGTCGGGGAGACCCAGTACTTC.

The chain employs TRBV5-1 and TRBJ2-6; D is undetermined. The germline V gene encodes CDR1 SGHRS and CDR2 YFSETQ. The CDR3 runs 17 residues. V shed 0 bases and J shed 0 bases, with 10 bases lying between them. DNA of the CDR3: TGCGCCAGCAGCTTGGCCGAAATGCACTCTGGGGCCAACGTCCTGACTTTC. Its translation is CASSLAEMHSGANVLTF.

The gene calls are TRBV14 and TRBJ1-3; 8 bases map to TRBD1. V trimming: 4 bases; J trimming: 5 bases; junction bases outside the gene matches: 10. The CDR3 is made up of 16 amino acids. Germline CDR1 and CDR2: SGHDN and FVKESK. DNA for the CDR3: TGTGCCAGCAGCCCGTATCCAGGGGGCGGAAGAAACACCATATATTTT. Encoded protein: CASSPYPGGGRNTIYF.

This clone occurred a few times. CDR3 loop: CASSLGGVLWGYTF. Here the CDR3 DNA reads TGTGCCAGCAGCCTTGGGGGCGTTCTCTGGGGCTACACCTTC. V and J are TRBV28 and TRBJ1-2, with D possibly TRBD1 on 6 matching bases. Looked up from germline, CDR1 is MDHEN and CDR2 is SYDVKM. This CDR3 is 14 amino acids long. With 6 bases removed from V and 8 bases from J, the gap between germline ends came to 19 bases.

V usage is TRBV28 and J usage is TRBJ2-1; D is perhaps TRBD1 (5 bases). CDR3 size: 11 residues. V was cut by 5 bases and J by 9 bases, with 8 bases left in between. The germline CDR1 and CDR2 sequences are MDHEN and SYDVKM. The CDR3 region has the DNA TGTGCCAGCAGTGTAAGGGGTGAGCAGTTCTTC. Amino acid sequence: CASSVRGEQFF.

V and J are TRBV4-3 and TRBJ1-3; TRBD1 aligns across 7 bases. J was trimmed by 0 bases and V by 3 bases; bases with no gene match: 2. Germline V CDR1 and CDR2: LGHNA, YSLEER. CDR3 length: 15 residues. This CDR3 reads CASSQDRSSGNTIYF. In DNA, the CDR3 is TGCGCCAGCAGCCAGGACAGGAGCTCTGGAAACACCATATATTTT.

DNA for the CDR3: TGCGCCAGCAGCCAAGACCGTCTAGTGAGACTCAATGAGCAGTTCTTC. It yields the protein CASSQDRLVRLNEQFF. V is TRBV4-3 and J is TRBJ2-1; D not resolved. Germline assignment: CDR1 LGHNA and CDR2 YSLEER. CDR3 length equals 16 residues. Trimming left V 0 bases short and J 6 bases short, with 15 bases between.

The chain combines TRBV29-1 with TRBJ2-3, with D perhaps being TRBD1 or TRBD2 (5 bases each). The V end was cut by 6 bases, the J end by 4 bases, with 14 bases between. From germline, CDR1 is SQVTM and CDR2 ANQGSEA. The CDR3 runs 13 residues. The CDR3 sequence: CSVETGAADTQYF. The CDR3 DNA follows: TGCAGCGTCGAAACAGGAGCGGCAGATACGCAGTATTTT.